Given below is one T cell receptor (beta chain) in context. Its antigen remains unidentified. The record originates from a study of identifying expanded T cells in peripheral blood. General study points: Roughly 1.1 clones differed between technical replicates, versus about 17 and 20 over time. Approximately two-week clone count variance significantly increased as total template count grew.

V lost 0 bases, J lost 6 bases, and 8 bases lay in between. CDR1 and CDR2 (germline): SGHDN, FVKESK. The CDR3 covers 13 residues. No infections or other immune events were documented during collection. Profiled with immunoSEQ multiplex PCR; TCRdb holds only in-frame clones, not every one. Altogether tens of thousands of clones are present, around 91% being singletons, with the ten largest covering 2.8%. The rearrangement links TRBV14 to TRBJ1-1; tentative D call: TRBD1 (5 bases). The TCR originated in a person aged 18 to 75 in good health. Material for sequencing was blood. CDR3 DNA sequence: TGTGCCAGCAGCCAAGAAAGCAGGGCTGAAGCTTTCTTT. It is translated as CASSQESRAEAFF.